This T cell receptor (beta chain) was obtained from a study of T and B cells in COVID-19 patients. From blood, roughly 220-550 ng of genomic DNA served as TRB template. General observations from the study: CD4+, regulatory T cell, CD8+ and sorted SARS-CoV-2-responsive or tetramer+ T cells were not yet sequenced.

The V gene end was trimmed by 5 bases and the J gene end by 9 bases; junction bases not matched to a gene: 10. Germline V gives CDR1 MDHEN, CDR2 SYDVKM. This CDR3 has 13 residues. TRB rearrangements were amplified by multiplex PCR with BIOMED2 TRB-A/B primers. TCRdb re-called the multiplex PCR reads with MiXCR, one entry per CDR3 protein. The table records approximately 15,000 distinct CDR3 sequences, 25% to 30% of them present only once. This clonotype occurred a few times. The target antigen is unknown. The V gene is TRBV28, the J gene TRBJ2-7; the match to TRBD1 covers 7 bases. This receptor was taken from a human donor who had recovered from COVID-19. The sequenced sample consisted of blood. The CDR3 loop is CASSPDRVRGQYF. CDR3 sequence (DNA): TGTGCCAGCAGTCCAGACAGGGTAAGGGGGCAGTACTTC.